These 12 T cell receptor beta chains came from one sample sequenced in a study of blood T cells in healthy people across ages. A sample-barcoded 5' primer and a J-beta primer mix were used in a second PCR of about 6 to 12 cycles. TCRdb recomputed calls from the 5' RACE reads with MiXCR, one row per CDR3 protein. The table includes over a million distinct CDR3 sequences, under 55% detected once. The specimen sequenced was blood. The receptors originated from a woman aged 55-75 years in good health.

This clonotype was detected a few times. Just one base apart from a much larger clone, this may be a read error. This chain connects TRBV7-9 to TRBJ1-1; a weak D match, TRBD1 (6 bases). V was clipped by 5 bases and J by 1 base, with 11 bases between them. Germline values: CDR1 SEHNR, CDR2 FQNEAQ (reference sequence). There are 14 residues in the CDR3. CDR3 residues: CASSVEDRNTEAFF. The DNA of the CDR3 is TGTGCCAGCAGCGTAGAGGACAGGAACACTGAAGCTTTCTTT.

This sequence joins TRBV29-1 and TRBJ2-7; 8 nucleotides align to TRBD1. Losses at the gene ends were 4 bases for V and 0 bases for J; bases not matched to a gene: 2. Germline CDR1 reads SQVTM; CDR2 reads ANQGSEA. The CDR3 sequence is 13 residues long. The CDR3 DNA sequence: TGCAGCGTTGCGGACAGGGCCTCCTACGAGCAGTACTTC. It encodes CSVADRASYEQYF.

This clonotype came up a few times. The chain has TRBV20-1 and TRBJ1-2, with D possibly matching TRBD1 (6 bases). CDR3 size: 14 residues. Per germline, CDR1 DFQATT and CDR2 SNEGSKA (reference sequence). The V end lost 3 bases, the J end lost 0 bases, and 11 bases lay between the germline ends. This CDR3 is CSASRTVSNYGYTF. The CDR3 DNA reads TGCAGTGCTAGCAGGACAGTTTCTAACTATGGCTACACCTTC.

The gene calls are TRBV20-1 and TRBJ1-1; D is unclear. The CDR3 extends over 12 amino acids. CDR1 and CDR2 from the germline V gene are DFQATT and SNEGSKA (reference sequence). The V end lost 6 bases, the J end lost 5 bases, and 13 bases lay between the germline ends. CDR3 bases: TGCAGTGCCCTCCGAGGTGTGACTGAAGCTTTCTTT. Translation: CSALRGVTEAFF.

The V gene is TRBV20-1, the J gene TRBJ1-2; TRBD1 agrees at 8 bases. CDR3 length: 14 residues. The V gene's germline CDR1 is DFQATT and CDR2 SNEGSKA (reference sequence). J was trimmed by 5 bases and V by 1 base; bases with no gene match: 6. Written as DNA, the CDR3 is TGCAGTGCTAGAGGGACAGGGAGAACATATGGCTACACCTTC. Residues: CSARGTGRTYGYTF.

This rearrangement joins TRBV4-1 to TRBJ2-5; 7 bases are a match to TRBD2. CDR3 size: 15 residues. Trimming at V came to 4 bases and at J to 11 bases, leaving 16 bases not matched to a gene. Germline assignment: CDR1 MGHRA and CDR2 YSYEKL. In DNA form, the CDR3 reads TGCGCCAGCAGCCGACTAGCAGAAGTTGACGATGAGCAGTACTTC. This sequence encodes CASSRLAEVDDEQYF.

The rearrangement uses TRBV20-1 and TRBJ2-3, with 7 bases that match TRBD2. This CDR3 has 18 amino acids. The V gene's germline CDR1 is DFQATT and CDR2 SNEGSKA (reference sequence). V dropped 1 base and J dropped 5; count of bases not matched to a gene: 18. CDR3 DNA: TGCAGTGCTAGAGTCCCCCCCATTACTAGCGACGCACAAGATACGCAGTATTTT. Protein: CSARVPPITSDAQDTQYF.

This clonotype was picked up one time. The gene calls are TRBV11-2 and TRBJ2-1; D ambiguous. This CDR3 comprises 16 residues. Germline V gives CDR1 SGHAT, CDR2 FQNNGV. The ends were cut back, 4 bases at V and 2 bases at J, with 15 bases in the middle. The CDR3: CASSSGPDQTYNEQFF. DNA of the CDR3: TGTGCCAGCAGCTCTGGGCCGGACCAGACCTACAATGAGCAGTTCTTC. Using reference TRBV11-2 and TRBJ2-1 for the parts outside the CDR3, the full variable domain is EAGVAQSPRYKIIEKRQSVAFWCNPISGHATLYWYQQILGQGPKLLIQFQNNGVVDDSQLPKDRFSAERLKGVDSTLKIQPAKLEDSAVYLCASSSGPDQTYNEQFFGPGTRLTVL.

This chain uses TRBV4-2 with TRBJ2-7; possible D gene TRBD1, 6 bases. This CDR3 has 14 amino acids. V dropped 2 bases and J dropped 1 base, with 9 bases sitting between them. Germline values: CDR1 LGHNA, CDR2 YNFKEQ. CDR3 sequence reads: CASSQQGWSYEQYF. Here the CDR3 DNA reads TGTGCCAGCAGCCAACAGGGGTGGTCCTACGAGCAGTACTTC.

The chain couples TRBV28 to TRBJ2-3, with unresolved D. V was pared by 3 bases and J by 4 bases, with 5 bases between. This CDR3 comprises 12 residues. Germline values: CDR1 MDHEN, CDR2 SYDVKM. The CDR3 DNA follows: TGTGCCAGCAGTTTGAAACCAGATACGCAGTATTTT. It is translated as CASSLKPDTQYF.

This clonotype has a handful of counts. V is TRBV28 and J is TRBJ2-4, with 14 bases identical to TRBD2. Germline V gene lookup returns CDR1 MDHEN and CDR2 SYDVKM. The CDR3 has 16 amino acids. V lost 5 bases and J lost 13; bases outside the gene matches: 13. The CDR3 loop is CASSTPGLAGVKEQYF. CDR3 DNA sequence: TGTGCCAGCAGTACACCGGGACTAGCGGGAGTGAAAGAGCAGTACTTC.

This clonotype turned up a few times. J is TRBJ2-1 and V is TRBV3-1, with D hard to call. Germline assignment: CDR1 LGHDT and CDR2 YNNKEL (reference sequence). The CDR3 loop spans 11 amino acids. Trimming left V 2 bases short and J 9 bases short, with 5 bases between. The CDR3 loop is CASSQRLEQFF. DNA of the CDR3: TGTGCCAGCAGCCAAAGGCTTGAGCAGTTCTTC.